The 13 T cell receptor beta chains below all came from one sample that was sequenced in a study of blood T cell repertoires in COVID-19. The protocol was immunoSEQ multiplex PCR, while the TCRdb copy is restricted to in-frame clones and leaves out a portion. Of about 250,000 clones listed, about 85% are singletons. The sequenced material came from peripheral blood. The receptors here all came from a woman aged 60-75 years with active or convalescent COVID-19.

The chain employs TRBV28 and TRBJ2-5; tentatively, D is TRBD2 (5 bases). The CDR3 spans 14 residues. V lost 6 bases, J lost 1 base, and 12 bases lay in between. The germline CDR1 and CDR2 sequences are MDHEN and SYDVKM. CDR3 sequence reads: CASSRAGTQETQYF. The CDR3 coding sequence is TGTGCCAGCAGCCGCGCGGGTACCCAAGAGACCCAGTACTTC.

This clone was found a few times. The V and J genes are TRBV12-3 or TRBV12-4 and TRBJ1-2; D is undetermined. Trimming cost V 5 bases and J 2 bases, with 9 bases left between them. The CDR3 has 13 residues. In DNA form, the CDR3 reads TGTGCCAGCAGTCGACTTTTCAACTATGGCTACACCTTC. It codes for CASSRLFNYGYTF.

This rearrangement joins TRBV19 to TRBJ2-6, with 9 bases lining up with TRBD1. CDR1 is LNHDA, CDR2 SQIVND, per germline (reference sequence). Losses at the gene ends were 4 bases for V and 0 bases for J; bases not matched to a gene: 4. The CDR3 runs to 17 residues. Here the CDR3 DNA reads TGTGCCAGTAGTACGACAGGGGGGGACTCTGGGGCCAACGTCCTGACTTTC. Its translation is CASSTTGGDSGANVLTF.

The CDR3 spells CASSLGNRGGYTF. The CDR3 nucleotides read TGTGCCAGCAGCTTAGGTAACAGGGGCGGCTACACCTTC. V usage is TRBV11-2 and J usage is TRBJ1-2; 7 bases line up with TRBD1. J gave up 8 bases and V 1 base, and 4 bases lay outside the gene matches. The length of the CDR3 is 13 residues. The germline CDR1 and CDR2 sequences are SGHAT and FQNNGV.

This clone came up once. The chain recombines TRBV19 with TRBJ2-2; 10 bases agree with TRBD1. J was trimmed by 5 bases and V by 3 bases; bases with no gene match: 3. The CDR3 loop spans 15 amino acids. In germline, CDR1 is LNHDA, CDR2 SQIVND (reference sequence). The CDR3 sequence: CASSMGQGRTGELFF. The DNA of the CDR3 is TGTGCCAGTAGTATGGGACAGGGGAGGACCGGGGAGCTGTTTTTT.

In this sample, this clone turned up once. The chain is built from TRBV6-5 and TRBJ2-1; possibly TRBD1 for D (6 bases). The V end lost 0 bases, the J end lost 13 bases, and 10 bases lay between the germline ends. Germline assignment: CDR1 MNHEY and CDR2 SVGAGI. CDR3 size: 12 residues. Here the CDR3 reads CASSYSTGEQFF. The CDR3 DNA sequence: TGTGCCAGCAGTTACTCGACAGGCGAACAGTTCTTC.

V and J are TRBV5-5 and TRBJ2-7; 8 bases match TRBD1. The CDR3 sequence is 14 residues long. Germline loops: CDR1 SGHKS, CDR2 YYEKEE (reference sequence). The V segment lost 4 bases and the J segment 12 bases; nucleotides outside the gene matches: 15. The CDR3 DNA reads as TGTGCCAGCAGCCACTGGGACAGGCCCCCTAGGTGGTACGTC. Protein: CASSHWDRPPRWYV.

The chain employs TRBV5-1 and TRBJ2-1; the match to TRBD1 covers 9 bases. V lost 4 bases and J lost 9; bases outside the gene matches: 8. The CDR3 totals 14 residues. Looked up from germline, CDR1 is SGHRS and CDR2 is YFSETQ. The CDR3 here is CASSNSYRGPEQFF. CDR3 nucleotide sequence: TGCGCCAGCAGCAACTCTTACAGGGGGCCTGAGCAGTTCTTC.

The chain joins TRBV7-2 to TRBJ1-5, with 8 bases fitting TRBD1. V dropped 1 base and J dropped 7; count of bases not matched to a gene: 6. The germline V gene has CDR1 SGHTA and CDR2 FQGNSA. The CDR3 totals 15 residues. CDR3 amino acids: CASSLESGGGQPQHF. The CDR3 nucleotides read TGTGCCAGCAGCTTAGAATCAGGGGGCGGGCAGCCCCAGCATTTT. Filled out from reference TRBV7-2 and TRBJ1-5, the complete variable domain reads GAGVSQSPSNKVTEKGKDVELRCDPISGHTALYWYRQSLGQGLEFLIYFQGNSAPDKSGLPSDRFSAERTGGSVSTLTIQRTQQEDSAVYLCASSLESGGGQPQHFGDGTRLSIL.

V is TRBV19 and J is TRBJ2-1, with a weak D call TRBD2 (6 bases). CDR3 length equals 14 residues. Trimming took off 5 bases at V and 8 bases at J, with 16 bases between the two ends. Germline V lookup: CDR1 LNHDA, CDR2 SQIVND (reference sequence). The CDR3 region has the DNA TGTGCCAGTAGTCTTGGGACTGGTGGGGATGAGCAGTTCTTC. It translates to CASSLGTGGDEQFF.

The chain carries TRBV3-1 (or the pseudogene TRBV3-2) and TRBJ2-5; possibly TRBD1 for D (6 bases). Between the trimmed V and J ends, which lost 1 base and 10 bases, there was a span of 10 bases. The CDR3 is made up of 12 amino acids. The germline V gene has CDR1 LGHDT and CDR2 YNNKEL (reference sequence). The CDR3 nucleotides read TGTGCCAGCAGCCAAGCTCAGGGGAACCAGTACTTC. This codes for CASSQAQGNQYF.

The chain has TRBV18 and TRBJ1-6; D gene uncertain. The V and J ends lost 1 base and 0 bases respectively, with 7 bases between them. The CDR3 consists of 16 residues. Germline V gene sequence: CDR1 KGHSH, CDR2 LQKENI. This CDR3 reads CASSPRGNSYNSPLHF. As DNA, the CDR3 is TGTGCCAGCTCACCACGAGGAAACTCCTATAATTCACCCCTCCACTTT.

The CDR3 bases are TGCGCCAGCAGCGCTACAGGGGACACTGAAGCTTTCTTT. This sequence encodes CASSATGDTEAFF. The V call is TRBV5-1, the J call TRBJ1-1, with 7 bases lining up with TRBD1. The J segment lost 3 bases and the V segment lost 4 bases, leaving 3 bases of the junction unmatched. CDR1 and CDR2 from the germline V gene are SGHRS and YFSETQ. The CDR3 covers 13 residues.